The clone carrying this T cell receptor (beta chain) was counted between two and nine times. Trimming took 4 bases from V and 1 from J, leaving 10 bases between them. The CDR3 has 14 residues. Germline CDR1 is LGHDT and CDR2 is YNNKEL (reference sequence). This sample is part of a study of blood T cells in healthy people across ages. Using a J-beta primer mix together with a sample-barcoded 5' primer, a second PCR was run for roughly 7 to 11 cycles. TCRdb itself ran the 5' RACE reads through MiXCR, one entry per CDR3 protein. The sample lists some 1.6 million distinct CDR3 sequences, almost 35% occurring once.

The material sequenced was blood. This rearrangement joins TRBV3-1 to TRBJ1-1; no clear D. The receptor's source is a woman aged 30 to 39 in good health. The CDR3 protein is CASSPWRANTEAFF. As DNA, the CDR3 is TGTGCCAGCAGCCCCTGGCGTGCGAACACTGAAGCTTTCTTT.